This T cell receptor beta chain comes out of a study of T cell changes during pregnancy in multiple sclerosis. Data came from immunoSEQ multiplex PCR; TCRdb stores just in-frame clones and leaves some out. The sample has around 56,000 clones, over 80% seen once. Germline V gene lookup returns CDR1 SGHTA and CDR2 FQGNSA. The V and J ends lost 2 bases and 6 bases, in that order; junction bases with no gene match: 3. The CDR3 is 16 residues long. The receptor comes from a female donor with multiple sclerosis, enrolled in a pregnancy study. This rearrangement joins TRBV7-2 to TRBJ2-1, with 14 bases matching TRBD2. The material sequenced was CD4+ T cells from peripheral blood mononuclear cells, taken in the first trimester of pregnancy. The CDR3 reads CASSLPGLAGGNEQFF. For the CDR3, the DNA is TGTGCCAGCAGCTTACCCGGACTAGCGGGGGGCAATGAGCAGTTCTTC.